One sample yielded the 19 T cell receptor beta chains listed below, sequenced in a study of blood T cell repertoires in COVID-19. Libraries were prepared by immunoSEQ multiplex PCR; TCRdb keeps only in-frame clonotypes and omits some of them. The sample carries approximately 310,000 clones, around 90% recorded once. Sequenced input: PBMCs or T cells enriched from blood (not recorded which). Receptor source: a man between 60 and 70 years old who had recovered from COVID-19.

This clone occurred once. The V gene is TRBV6-5, the J gene TRBJ2-7, with 9 nucleotides matching TRBD2. The CDR3 has 15 residues. Germline CDR1 MNHEY, CDR2 SVGAGI. V lost 2 bases and J lost 0; bases outside the gene matches: 2. This CDR3 reads CASSYASGTSYEQYF. In nucleotides, the CDR3 is TGTGCCAGCAGTTACGCTAGCGGGACCTCCTACGAGCAGTACTTC.

The chain joins TRBV7-9 to TRBJ1-2; 12 bases fit TRBD1. The CDR3 has 15 residues. The V and J ends lost 3 bases and 12 bases, in that order; junction bases with no gene match: 11. Germline CDR1 SEHNR, CDR2 FQNEAQ (reference sequence). The CDR3 nucleotides read TGTGCCAGCAGCTTCGGCGGGGACAGGGGGCGCTTAGACACCTTC. Translating gives CASSFGGDRGRLDTF. The full variable domain, with the rest looked up from reference TRBV7-9 and TRBJ1-2, is DTGVSQNPRHKITKRGQNVTFRCDPISEHNRLYWYRQTLGQGPEFLTYFQNEAQLEKSRLLSDRFSAERPKGSFSTLEIQRTEQGDSAMYLCASSFGGDRGRLDTFGSGTRLTVV.

This chain uses TRBV5-1 with TRBJ1-2; the D gene is possibly TRBD1 (6 bases). The ends were cut back, 4 bases at V and 6 bases at J, with 22 bases in the middle. This CDR3 has 16 residues. Germline lookup yields CDR1 SGHRS and CDR2 YFSETQ. The CDR3 protein is CASSPARGLSVDGYTF. For the CDR3, the DNA is TGCGCCAGCAGCCCAGCCAGGGGCCTATCTGTGGATGGCTACACCTTC. Complete variable domain (other parts from reference TRBV5-1 and TRBJ1-2): KAGVTQTPRYLIKTRGQQVTLSCSPISGHRSVSWYQQTPGQGLQFLFEYFSETQRNKGNFPGRFSGRQFSNSRSEMNVSTLELGDSALYLCASSPARGLSVDGYTFGSGTRLTVV.

The table lists this clone with a count of one. This rearrangement joins TRBV10-3 to TRBJ2-7; D unclear. The CDR3 length is 15 residues. The ends were cut back, 3 bases at V and 0 bases at J, with 12 bases in the middle. Germline V gene sequence: CDR1 ENHRY, CDR2 SYGVKD. This CDR3 reads CAISEAQEFSYEQYF. The CDR3 DNA is TGTGCCATCAGTGAAGCCCAGGAATTCTCCTACGAGCAGTACTTC.

This clone was recorded only once. The chain has TRBV24-1 and TRBJ2-1; 10 positions agree with TRBD2. Germline assignment: CDR1 KGHDR and CDR2 SFDVKD. The length of the CDR3 is 15 residues. Trimming at V came to 3 bases and at J to 6 bases, leaving 4 bases not matched to a gene. Here the CDR3 reads CATSDLAGVRNEQFF. CDR3 bases: TGTGCCACCAGTGATCTAGCGGGAGTACGCAATGAGCAGTTCTTC.

The chain joins TRBV9 to TRBJ1-3; D possibly corresponds to TRBD1 (6 bases). Germline CDR1 and CDR2: SGDLS and YYNGEE. The CDR3 extends over 15 amino acids. Trimming removed 0 bases at V and 4 bases at J, with 11 bases between. The CDR3 DNA follows: TGTGCCAGCAGCGTAGAGCAGGGGATCGGAAACACCATATATTTT. This gives the protein CASSVEQGIGNTIYF.

V and J are TRBV5-4 and TRBJ1-2; TRBD1 agrees at 8 bases. V shed 1 base, J shed 2 bases, and the junction held 4 bases outside the gene matches. There are 15 residues in the CDR3. Germline CDR1 is SGHNT and CDR2 is YYREEE (reference sequence). CDR3 sequence reads: CASSLWQGANYGYTF. DNA for the CDR3: TGTGCCAGCAGCTTGTGGCAGGGGGCAAACTATGGCTACACCTTC.

This chain links TRBV28 with TRBJ2-3; 7 positions agree with TRBD2. Germline values: CDR1 MDHEN, CDR2 SYDVKM. The V and J ends lost 6 bases and 0 bases, in that order; junction bases with no gene match: 15. This CDR3 contains 18 residues. CDR3 DNA sequence: TGTGCCAGCAGCGGTTACGGAAAGGGGAGGGCCAGCACAGATACGCAGTATTTT. As protein: CASSGYGKGRASTDTQYF. Full variable domain (remainder filled in from reference TRBV28 and TRBJ2-3): DVKVTQSSRYLVKRTGEKVFLECVQDMDHENMFWYRQDPGLGLRLIYFSYDVKMKEKGDIPEGYSVSREKKERFSLILESASTNQTSMYLCASSGYGKGRASTDTQYFGPGTRLTVL.

The chain is built from TRBV21-1 and TRBJ1-1; TRBD1 is the table's D call and was not checked against the DNA. TRBV21-1 is tagged as a pseudogene. This CDR3 has 19 residues. DNA for the CDR3: TGTGCCAGCAGCGTAGTAATAAAAGTTCTGGACAGGGTTGGCACTGAAGCTTTCTTT. It translates to CASSVVIKVLDRVGTEAFF.

The chain links TRBV25-1 to TRBJ2-1, with 10 nucleotides matching TRBD2. Germline assignment: CDR1 MGHDK and CDR2 SYGVNS. The V and J ends lost 8 bases and 2 bases, in that order; junction bases with no gene match: 6. This CDR3 spans 15 amino acids. The CDR3 region is CASGGLAAAYNEQFF. CDR3 coding DNA: TGTGCCAGCGGAGGACTAGCGGCGGCCTACAATGAGCAGTTCTTC.

The chain is built from TRBV16 and TRBJ1-1; no clear D. V was trimmed by 8 bases and J by 2 bases, leaving 12 bases between them. Germline CDR1 reads KGHSY; CDR2 reads FQNENV. This CDR3 contains 13 residues. CDR3 in amino acids: CASGREVNTEAFF. The CDR3 DNA sequence: TGTGCCAGCGGGAGGGAGGTTAACACTGAAGCTTTCTTT.

CDR3: CASSLAFESGMANEKLFF. The CDR3 DNA reads TGCGCCAGCAGCTTGGCCTTCGAATCGGGGATGGCTAATGAAAAACTGTTTTTT. This chain joins TRBV5-1 and TRBJ1-4; D gene uncertain. The CDR3 runs 18 residues. Germline-derived CDR1 and CDR2 are SGHRS and YFSETQ. V was trimmed by 0 bases and J by 3 bases, leaving 18 bases between them.

This clone was detected once. This sample also contains other DNA sequences that code for the same CDR3. V usage is TRBV24-1 and J usage is TRBJ2-2; 10 nucleotides match TRBD1. V shed 5 bases and J 5 bases; nucleotides not matched to a gene: 4. Germline V lookup: CDR1 KGHDR, CDR2 SFDVKD. The CDR3 has 15 residues. CDR3 loop: CATSVGTGDTGELFF. As DNA, the CDR3 is TGTGCCACCAGTGTCGGGACAGGGGATACCGGGGAGCTGTTTTTT.

V and J are TRBV5-4 and TRBJ1-2, with D uncertain. Trimming stripped 0 bases from V and 0 bases from J, with 9 bases between. The germline gives CDR1 SGHNT, CDR2 YYREEE (reference sequence). This CDR3 contains 15 residues. In DNA form, the CDR3 reads TGTGCCAGCAGCTTGGCCGTCCGAGCTAACTATGGCTACACCTTC. This encodes CASSLAVRANYGYTF.

The chain uses TRBV18 and TRBJ1-1; 9 bases align to TRBD1. Germline CDR1 KGHSH, CDR2 LQKENI. The CDR3 totals 15 residues. Unmatched junction bases numbered 7, after V lost 5 bases and J lost 3 bases. The CDR3 region is CASSKQGALDTEAFF. In nucleotides, the CDR3 is TGTGCCAGCTCAAAACAGGGGGCTTTGGACACTGAAGCTTTCTTT.

This chain links TRBV6-5 with TRBJ2-7; D uncertain. Trimming shortened V by 0 bases and J by 6 bases, and 12 bases separated the two germline ends. CDR3 length equals 14 residues. Germline-derived CDR1 and CDR2 are MNHEY and SVGAGI. CDR3 region: CASSYSNLWPEQYF. The CDR3 region has the DNA TGTGCCAGCAGTTACTCGAATCTTTGGCCCGAGCAGTACTTC.

The J gene is TRBJ2-7, the V gene TRBV27, with a tentative D call TRBD1 (5 bases). CDR1 MNHEY and CDR2 SMNVEV come from the germline V gene (reference sequence). Trimming cost V 6 bases and J 6 bases, with 21 bases left between them. The CDR3 consists of 15 residues. The CDR3 sequence is CASRPRQSLTSEQYF. DNA of the CDR3: TGTGCCAGCAGACCCAGACAGTCCCTTACGTCCGAGCAGTACTTC.

CDR3 sequence reads: CASSRRQGGGTEAFF. CDR3 DNA: TGTGCCAGCAGCCGTAGACAGGGAGGCGGGACTGAAGCTTTCTTT. The genes are TRBV2 and TRBJ1-1; 7 bases match TRBD1. CDR1 is SNHLY, CDR2 FYNNEI, per germline. The CDR3 has 15 residues. V shed 6 bases and J 5 bases; nucleotides not matched to a gene: 12. Together with reference TRBV2 and TRBJ1-1, the CDR3 gives the full variable domain: EPEVTQTPSHQVTQMGQEVILRCVPISNHLYFYWYRQILGQKVEFLVSFYNNEISEKSEIFDDQFSVERPDGSNFTLKIRSTKLEDSAMYFCASSRRQGGGTEAFFGQGTRLTVV.

This rearrangement joins TRBV20-1 to TRBJ2-7; perhaps TRBD2 as D (5 bases). CDR3 length: 13 amino acids. Between the trimmed V and J ends, which lost 3 bases and 7 bases, there was a span of 16 bases. CDR1 is DFQATT, CDR2 SNEGSKA, per germline (reference sequence). The CDR3 DNA reads TGCAGTGCTAGTCCCCCCGGGGTGGTGGAGCAGTACTTC. It encodes CSASPPGVVEQYF.